This TCR beta chain was identified in a study of regulatory T cells in long-lasting Graves disease. Study-wide results and limits: New patients shared fewer public clonotypes (over 900) than persistent patients did (around 2,700).

Arm-PCR of CDR3 regions with iRepertoire HTBI primers generated TCR beta libraries. MiXCR, run by TCRdb on the multiplex PCR reads, gives a single entry per CDR3 protein. There are 600,000 to 650,000 distinct CDR3 sequences in the sample; around 17% occur only once, and about 18% lies in the top ten. This clonotype was observed at least ten times. The antigen is undetermined. The CDR3 is made up of 14 amino acids. V was clipped by 7 bases and J by 0 bases; unmatched bases: 5. Germline V lookup: CDR1 MNHNS, CDR2 SASEGT. Documented time point: newly diagnosed GD, antithyroid drugs for less than 3 months. RNA extracted from PBMCs served as the sequencing template. Separately, the same data were catalogued under a study of T cells in Graves' hyperthyroidism and ophthalmopathy. As reported in that work: Ophthalmopathy was identified by the model a median around 6.9 months ahead of onset.

The gene calls are TRBV6-1 and TRBJ2-7; 8 bases are a match to TRBD1. The source material was peripheral blood mononuclear cells (PBMCs), sampled at new diagnosis, from a patient treated with antithyroid drugs. This sequence was found in a woman aged 30 to 39 with Graves disease. CDR3 sequence (DNA): TGTGCCAGCAACGACAGGGGAAGCTCCTACGAGCAGTACTTC. Translated, it gives CASNDRGSSYEQYF.